This TCR beta chain was sequenced in a study of radiotherapy plus CTLA-4 blockade in lung cancer. Study background: Disease control was seen in 30% to 35% of patients, objective responses in 18%.

Germline V gene data show CDR1 as SGDLS and CDR2 as YYNGEE. This CDR3 is built from 14 residues. Trimming cost V 4 bases and J 4 bases, with 14 bases left between them. Sequencing used immunoSEQ multiplex PCR; TCRdb keeps in-frame clones, though not all of them. The sample carries some 67,000 clones, about 72% recorded once. Worth noting for this clone: The antigen is unknown.

Study results and caveats: Reported findings show early blood T cell clone dynamics, with interferon-beta, best predicted response. Peripheral blood showed expansion of tumor-derived TCR clones after radiotherapy and ipilimumab.

Patients had chemo-refractory metastatic non-small-cell lung cancer and received focal radiation plus CTLA-4 blockade that used ipilimumab. Sequences were derived from peripheral blood, sampled from a patient treated with radiotherapy plus ipilimumab. The clonotype originates from a human donor with non-small cell lung cancer whose response to radiotherapy plus ipilimumab could not be evaluated. Some clones in this sample may be carry-over from other donors' samples. The chain has TRBV9 and TRBJ2-5, with a possible D match to TRBD1 (5 bases). CDR3: CASSSSKGIETQYF. Written as DNA, the CDR3 is TGTGCCAGCAGCTCCTCAAAGGGGATAGAGACCCAGTACTTC.